Below are 11 T cell receptor beta chains sequenced from a single sample in a study of blood T cells in healthy people across ages. A J-beta primer mix and a sample-barcoded 5' primer were used in a second PCR of roughly 6 to 11 cycles. TCRdb ran MiXCR on the 5' RACE reads and lists one entry per CDR3 protein. The table has approximately 2,000,000 distinct CDR3 sequences, around 42% seen once. Sequencing was carried out using blood. The receptors stem from a human donor in good health.

The chain combines TRBV5-5 with TRBJ1-1; TRBD1 might be the D (6 bases). V lost 3 bases and J lost 4, with 16 bases in between. The CDR3 totals 15 residues. Germline lookup yields CDR1 SGHKS and CDR2 YYEKEE (reference sequence). CDR3 in DNA: TGTGCCAGCAGCTCACCGGGACACCGTTCCACTGAAGCTTTCTTT. Protein sequence: CASSSPGHRSTEAFF.

This clonotype has just a few counts. The rearrangement links TRBV7-2 to TRBJ2-6, with TRBD2 matching over 12 bases. Germline trimming cut 5 bases from V and 0 bases from J; bases unmatched to any gene: 11. Germline assignment: CDR1 SGHTA and CDR2 FQGNSA. The CDR3 loop spans 20 amino acids. CDR3 region: CASSLTSGGTLYSGANVLTF. The CDR3 coding sequence is TGTGCCAGCAGCCTAACTAGCGGGGGGACCCTATACTCTGGGGCCAACGTCCTGACTTTC.

This clonotype was picked up many times. The rearrangement uses TRBV7-2 and TRBJ2-5; 9 nucleotides line up with TRBD1. There are 13 residues in the CDR3. The germline V gene encodes CDR1 SGHTA and CDR2 FQGNSA. With V trimmed by 4 bases and J by 6 bases, 3 bases remained unmatched. The CDR3 DNA sequence: TGTGCCAGCAGCTCGGGGACAGGGAAGACCCAGTACTTC. Encoded protein: CASSSGTGKTQYF.

In this sample, this clonotype turned up a few times. The gene calls are TRBV20-1 and TRBJ2-4; D tentatively fits TRBD1 or TRBD2 (5 bases each). CDR1 is DFQATT and CDR2 is SNEGSKA in the germline V gene (reference sequence). Trimming shortened V by 1 base and J by 1 base, and 20 bases separated the two germline ends. The CDR3 length is 18 residues. The DNA of the CDR3 is TGCAGTGCTAGAGGACGTGGGGGAGAGGAAAAGGCCAAAAACATTCAGTACTTC. Its protein product is CSARGRGGEEKAKNIQYF.

This clonotype was picked up a small number of times. The V gene is TRBV15, the J gene TRBJ1-2; D ambiguous. Looked up from germline, CDR1 is LNHNV and CDR2 is YYDKDF (reference sequence). Trimming stripped 0 bases from V and 6 bases from J, with 8 bases between. CDR3 length: 13 amino acids. The CDR3 sequence: CATSRDTGHGYTF. CDR3 coding DNA: TGTGCCACCAGCAGAGATACGGGTCATGGCTACACCTTC.

The table lists this clonotype with a few counts. V is TRBV7-3 and J is TRBJ2-1; 9 nucleotides line up with TRBD2. From germline, CDR1 is SGHTA and CDR2 FQGTGA. The V gene end was trimmed by 1 base and the J gene end by 10 bases; junction bases not matched to a gene: 8. CDR3 length: 15 residues. The CDR3 here is CASSLMSGGTLEQFF. The CDR3 bases are TGTGCCAGCAGCTTAATGAGCGGGGGGACACTCGAGCAGTTCTTC. Using reference TRBV7-3 and TRBJ2-1 for the parts outside the CDR3, the full variable domain is GAGVSQTPSNKVTEKGKYVELRCDPISGHTALYWYRQSLGQGPEFLIYFQGTGAADDSGLPNDRFFAVRPEGSVSTLKIQRTERGDSAVYLCASSLMSGGTLEQFFGPGTRLTVL.

This chain links TRBV6-2 or TRBV6-3 with TRBJ1-2; D unclear. CDR1 MNHEY and CDR2 SVGEGT come from the germline V gene. CDR3 size: 13 residues. The ends were cut back, 7 bases at V and 4 bases at J, with 13 bases in the middle. CDR3 protein: CASTPEGIYGYTF. In DNA, the CDR3 is TGTGCCAGCACCCCCGAAGGGATCTATGGCTACACCTTC.

This clonotype was observed a handful of times. The rearrangement uses TRBV6-6 and TRBJ2-1; D gene ambiguous. The germline V gene has CDR1 MNHNY and CDR2 SVGAGI (reference sequence). There are 15 residues in the CDR3. V was pared by 0 bases and J by 0 bases, with 6 bases between. CDR3 DNA sequence: TGTGCCAGCAGTTACTCGACCGGCTCCTACAATGAGCAGTTCTTC. This translates into CASSYSTGSYNEQFF.

The CDR3 DNA is TGCAGCGTTGAAAGGCGGATGCAGCAGTACTTC. It codes for CSVERRMQQYF. The V gene is TRBV29-1, the J gene TRBJ2-7; no firm D call. This CDR3 has 11 residues. V gave up 2 bases and J gave up 8 bases, with 10 bases separating them. Germline CDR1 SQVTM, CDR2 ANQGSEA.

This clonotype has just a few counts. The J gene is TRBJ2-5, the V gene TRBV4-1; 8 bases line up with TRBD2. The germline V gene has CDR1 MGHRA and CDR2 YSYEKL. The CDR3 covers 16 residues. With 1 base clipped from V and 3 bases from J, the junction kept 7 bases outside the gene matches. The CDR3 DNA reads as TGCGCCAGCAGCCAAGTCTATATAGCGGGGAAAGAGACCCAGTACTTC. This codes for CASSQVYIAGKETQYF.

With regard to this clonotype: At one end, the junction sequence differs from germline, possibly due to a read error. This sequence joins TRBV15 and TRBJ1-1; D possibly corresponds to TRBD1 (5 bases). This CDR3 is built from 15 residues. In germline, CDR1 is LNHNV, CDR2 YYDKDF (reference sequence). In nucleotides, the CDR3 is TGTGCCACCACCCCCGGACAAATCATGAACACTGGAGCTTTCTTT. It specifies CATTPGQIMNTGAFF.